A selection of T cell receptor beta chains follows, all from one sample in a study of blood T cell repertoires in COVID-19. TCRdb's copy holds only in-frame clones and misses some; the assay was immunoSEQ multiplex PCR. Here the sample spans around 480,000 clones, more than 70% being singletons. What was sequenced was peripheral blood. These TCRs come from a woman between 45 and 60 years old with COVID-19, enrolled during active disease. CDR3s include the opening cysteine and the closing phenylalanine or tryptophan. A D gene is named only where the DNA matches it firmly. Clone size is given for some rows only: seen once, a few or many times, or a class if the clone is expanded.

V gene	D gene	clone size	J gene	CDR3 protein	CDR3 DNA
TRBV6-6	NA	NA	TRBJ1-1	CASSKDDSHTEAFF	TGTGCCAGCAGTAAAGATGACAGCCACACTGAAGCTTTCTTT
TRBV11-2	NA	NA	TRBJ1-3	CASRGLRGAGNTIYF	TGTGCCAGCAGGGGTCTGAGAGGAGCGGGAAACACCATATATTTT
TRBV4-1	TRBD2	NA	TRBJ2-3	CASSSTGGSSPSTDTQYF	TGCGCCAGCAGCTCAACGGGGGGGAGTTCGCCTAGCACAGATACGCAGTATTTT
TRBV18	NA	once	TRBJ1-2	CASSPTGTSYSSNYGYTF	TGTGCCAGCTCACCAACGGGTACGAGCTATTCTTCTAACTATGGCTACACCTTC
TRBV5-1	TRBD2	NA	TRBJ2-1	CASSSAGTSGVNEQFF	TGCGCCAGCAGCTCCGCCGGGACTAGCGGGGTCAATGAGCAGTTCTTC
TRBV7-2	TRBD1	NA	TRBJ2-5	CASSIRGTGYGETQYF	TGTGCCAGCAGCATTCGGGGGACAGGCTATGGAGAGACCCAGTACTTC
TRBV5-1	TRBD2	NA	TRBJ2-3	CASSPGLAGTDTQYF	TGCGCCAGCAGCCCGGGACTAGCTGGCACAGATACGCAGTATTTT
TRBV7-6	NA	NA	TRBJ2-1	CASSDMTGRWGEQFF	TGTGCCAGCAGCGATATGACAGGCCGCTGGGGTGAGCAGTTCTTC
TRBV3-1/TRBV3-2	NA	NA	TRBJ1-3	CASSPFGNTIYF	TGTGCCAGCAGCCCGTTCGGAAACACCATATATTTT
TRBV30	TRBD2	NA	TRBJ2-5	CAWTLDRGRAQYF	TGTGCCTGGACCCTCGACCGGGGGAGGGCCCAGTACTTC
TRBV2	NA	NA	TRBJ1-1	CASMSESIEPEAFF	TGTGCCAGCATGAGTGAGAGTATAGAACCTGAAGCTTTCTTT
TRBV11-2	TRBD1	NA	TRBJ2-3	CASSARAGTGLYTPDTQYF	TGTGCCAGCAGCGCGCGAGCCGGGACAGGTCTTTATACCCCAGATACGCAGTATTTT
TRBV25-1	NA	NA	TRBJ1-2	CASSNGTGDHGYTF	TGTGCCAGCAGTAATGGGACGGGAGACCATGGCTACACCTTC
TRBV30	NA	once	TRBJ2-7	CAWSVNRQYEQYF	TGTGCCTGGAGTGTAAATCGACAGTACGAGCAGTACTTC
TRBV19	NA	NA	TRBJ1-1	CASSIRARATEAFF	TGTGCCAGTAGTATCAGGGCTCGGGCCACTGAAGCTTTCTTT
TRBV5-1	NA	NA	TRBJ2-5	CASSLGAEETQYF	TGCGCCAGCAGCTTGGGGGCAGAAGAGACCCAGTACTTC
TRBV28	NA	NA	TRBJ2-3	CASSFRTDTQYF	TGTGCCAGCAGTTTTAGAACAGATACGCAGTATTTT
TRBV6-5	NA	NA	TRBJ1-6	CASSYSTGNSPLHF	TGTGCCAGCAGTTACTCGACGGGTAATTCACCCCTCCACTTT
TRBV11-2	TRBD1	NA	TRBJ1-4	CASSSGTVNEKLFF	TGTGCCAGCAGCTCCGGGACAGTCAATGAAAAACTGTTTTTT
TRBV4-1	NA	few	TRBJ1-4	CASKSGPINEKLFF	TGCGCCAGCAAGTCAGGGCCGATTAATGAAAAACTGTTTTTT
TRBV4-1	TRBD2	once	TRBJ2-1	CASSQDRAGGISYNEQFF	TGCGCCAGCAGCCAAGATCGGGCGGGGGGGATCTCCTACAATGAGCAGTTCTTC
TRBV6-5	TRBD1	NA	TRBJ1-5	CASSSRTGANQPQHF	TGTGCCAGCAGCTCTCGGACAGGGGCCAATCAGCCCCAGCATTTT
TRBV30	NA	NA	TRBJ1-2	CAWSVGRAFYGYTF	TGTGCCTGGAGTGTAGGCAGGGCCTTCTATGGCTACACCTTC
TRBV4-1	NA	NA	TRBJ1-1	CASSLTERRDTEAFF	TGCGCCAGCAGCCTCACCGAGAGGCGGGACACTGAAGCTTTCTTT
TRBV12-5	NA	NA	TRBJ1-1	CASGLVLGGSGSEAFF	TGTGCTAGTGGTTTGGTTCTCGGGGGGAGTGGTTCTGAAGCTTTCTTT
TRBV25-1	NA	NA	TRBJ2-5	CASSESGKRQETQYF	TGTGCCAGCAGTGAATCGGGGAAGAGGCAAGAGACCCAGTACTTC
TRBV30	NA	NA	TRBJ2-7	CAWSPWDTRSSYEQYF	TGTGCCTGGAGTCCCTGGGACACTCGCTCCTCCTACGAGCAGTACTTC
TRBV6-1	TRBD1	NA	TRBJ1-2	CASSEWTGGGDLYGYTF	TGTGCCAGCAGTGAATGGACAGGGGGTGGGGACCTATATGGCTACACCTTC
TRBV5-6	NA	NA	TRBJ1-5	CASSHGSLSNQPQHF	TGTGCCAGCAGTCACGGGTCCCTTTCCAATCAGCCCCAGCATTTT
TRBV27	TRBD2	NA	TRBJ2-5	CASSPGLAVETQYF	TGTGCCAGCAGTCCGGGACTAGCGGTAGAGACCCAGTACTTC
TRBV11-2	TRBD1	NA	TRBJ1-3	CASSFDRVSGNTIYF	TGTGCCAGCAGCTTCGACAGGGTGAGCGGAAACACCATATATTTT
TRBV5-1	NA	NA	TRBJ1-2	CASSSTGDTGYTF	TGCGCCAGCAGCTCCACAGGTGACACTGGCTACACCTTC
TRBV11-2	NA	once	TRBJ1-2	CASSFIGGLGYTF	TGTGCCAGCAGCTTCATAGGTGGGCTTGGCTACACCTTC
TRBV4-2	TRBD2	NA	TRBJ2-3	CASSQDLQRGAATDTQYF	TGTGCCAGCAGCCAAGATTTACAGCGGGGGGCAGCCACAGATACGCAGTATTTT
TRBV3-1/TRBV3-2	TRBD2	NA	TRBJ2-3	CASSQQTSGGDTQYF	TGTGCCAGCAGCCAGCAGACTAGCGGGGGAGATACGCAGTATTTT
TRBV27	TRBD1	NA	TRBJ1-1	CASSPYGTGGITEAFF	TGTGCCAGCAGTCCTTACGGGACAGGGGGCATCACTGAAGCTTTCTTT
TRBV18	NA	NA	TRBJ1-2	CASSPTPGTQSNYGYTF	TGTGCCAGCTCACCAACTCCCGGGACACAGTCTAACTATGGCTACACCTTC
TRBV6-5	TRBD1	NA	TRBJ1-2	CAIRETGGDYGYTF	TGTGCCATCCGAGAGACAGGGGGCGACTATGGCTACACCTTC
TRBV18	TRBD2	NA	TRBJ2-3	CASSPLLAGASTDTQYF	TGTGCCAGCTCACCACTCCTAGCGGGGGCAAGCACAGATACGCAGTATTTT
TRBV5-1	TRBD1	NA	TRBJ2-7	CASSVGTGTFVEQYF	TGCGCCAGCAGCGTTGGGACAGGGACCTTCGTCGAGCAGTACTTC
TRBV5-1	NA	NA	TRBJ1-1	CASSPMTAGNTEAFF	TGCGCCAGCAGCCCGATGACAGCGGGGAACACTGAAGCTTTCTTT
TRBV9	NA	NA	TRBJ2-5	CASSSTPRETQYF	TGTGCCAGCAGCTCGACGCCGAGGGAGACCCAGTACTTC
TRBV10-3	TRBD1	NA	TRBJ1-3	CAISDRDRVDTIYF	TGTGCCATCAGTGACCGGGACAGGGTGGACACCATATATTTT
TRBV7-9	NA	NA	TRBJ1-3	CASSPGFGNTIYF	TGTGCCAGCAGCCCAGGATTTGGAAACACCATATATTTT
TRBV15	NA	NA	TRBJ2-7	CATSRDNIPPVLQYF	TGTGCCACCAGCAGAGATAATATTCCCCCCGTTTTGCAGTACTTC
TRBV3-1/TRBV3-2	TRBD1	NA	TRBJ1-2	CASSHRQGALYGYTF	TGTGCCAGCAGCCACAGACAGGGGGCCCTCTATGGCTACACCTTC
TRBV24-1	NA	NA	TRBJ2-5	CATSAGETQYF	TGTGCCACCAGTGCCGGGGAGACCCAGTACTTC
TRBV12-5	NA	NA	TRBJ1-4	CASSRTNEKLFF	TGTGCTAGTAGTAGAACTAATGAAAAACTGTTTTTT
TRBV2	NA	once	TRBJ2-1	CASLDTAYNEQFF	TGTGCCAGCCTCGATACAGCCTACAATGAGCAGTTCTTC
TRBV5-3	NA	NA	TRBJ1-1	CARSLKGGENTEAFF	TGTGCCAGAAGCTTGAAGGGAGGAGAGAACACTGAAGCTTTCTTT
TRBV5-1	TRBD1	NA	TRBJ2-2	CASSSGQWTGELFF	TGCGCCAGCAGCTCGGGACAGTGGACCGGGGAGCTGTTTTTT
TRBV19	TRBD1	NA	TRBJ1-1	CASRPRGRELVGTEAFF	TGTGCCAGCCGCCCCAGGGGGCGCGAGTTAGTGGGCACTGAAGCTTTCTTT
TRBV5-1	TRBD2	NA	TRBJ2-7	CASTPGGLAGSYEQYF	TGCGCCAGCACCCCCGGTGGCCTAGCGGGAAGCTACGAGCAGTACTTC
TRBV7-9	NA	NA	TRBJ2-1	CASSLGLGAHNEQFF	TGTGCCAGCAGCTTAGGGCTGGGAGCCCACAATGAGCAGTTCTTC
TRBV15	NA	NA	TRBJ1-3	CATSNRGSGNTIYF	TGTGCCACCAGCAACCGGGGGTCTGGAAACACCATATATTTT
TRBV2	TRBD1	NA	TRBJ1-2	CASSGPPGQVNYGYTF	TGTGCCAGCAGCGGACCCCCGGGACAGGTCAACTATGGCTACACCTTC
TRBV2	TRBD1	NA	TRBJ1-3	CASKLLWTGRNTIYF	TGTGCCAGCAAACTTCTCTGGACAGGCAGAAACACCATATATTTT
TRBV5-1	TRBD1	NA	TRBJ1-4	CASSPDRGDEKLFF	TGCGCCAGCAGTCCCGACAGGGGCGACGAAAAACTGTTTTTT